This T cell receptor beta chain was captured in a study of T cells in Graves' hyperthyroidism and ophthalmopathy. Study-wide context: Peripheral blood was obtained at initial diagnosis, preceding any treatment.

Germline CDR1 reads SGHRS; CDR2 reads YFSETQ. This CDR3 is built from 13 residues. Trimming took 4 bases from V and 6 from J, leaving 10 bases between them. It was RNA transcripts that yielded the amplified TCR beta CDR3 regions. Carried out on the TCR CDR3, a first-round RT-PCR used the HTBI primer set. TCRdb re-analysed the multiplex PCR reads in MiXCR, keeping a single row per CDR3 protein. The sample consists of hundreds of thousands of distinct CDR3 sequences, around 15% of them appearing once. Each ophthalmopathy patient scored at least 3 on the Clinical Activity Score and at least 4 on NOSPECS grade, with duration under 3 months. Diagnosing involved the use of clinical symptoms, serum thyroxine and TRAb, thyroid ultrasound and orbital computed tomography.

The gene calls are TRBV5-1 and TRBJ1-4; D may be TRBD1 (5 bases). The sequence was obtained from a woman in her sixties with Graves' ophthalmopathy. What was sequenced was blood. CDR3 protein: CASSLPTDEKLFF. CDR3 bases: TGCGCCAGCAGCCTACCGACAGATGAAAAACTGTTTTTT.